The clone carrying this TCR beta chain has a count of ten or more. Its matching antigen is unknown. From RNA transcripts, TCR beta CDR3 regions were amplified. Researchers ran a first-round RT-PCR on the TCR CDR3 using the HTBI primer set. TCRdb re-derived calls from the multiplex PCR reads in MiXCR, one entry per CDR3 protein. The repertoire holds roughly 710,000 distinct CDR3 sequences, about a third seen once, with roughly 31% in the top ten. Reasons for excluding patients were uncontrolled infection, other autoimmune disease, pregnancy or lactation. The data were taken from a study of T cells in Graves' hyperthyroidism and ophthalmopathy. Study as a whole: Initial diagnosis, before any treatment, was when peripheral blood was collected. Study-level results: Most thyroid clonotypes expanded above 0.001 appeared in blood too. The model forecast ophthalmopathy, anticipating it by a median 6.5 months before onset.

Specimen: blood. This clonotype was obtained from a woman aged 40 to 50 with Graves' hyperthyroidism.

The DNA for the CDR3 is TGCAGTGCAAGGGGAGCGACAACCTACGAGCAGTACTTC. Translating it yields CSARGATTYEQYF. The chain carries TRBV20-1 and TRBJ2-7; D possibly matches TRBD1 or TRBD2 (5 bases each). With 6 bases removed from V and 2 bases from J, the gap between germline ends came to 14 bases. Germline values: CDR1 DFQATT, CDR2 SNEGSKA (reference sequence). The CDR3 spans 13 residues.